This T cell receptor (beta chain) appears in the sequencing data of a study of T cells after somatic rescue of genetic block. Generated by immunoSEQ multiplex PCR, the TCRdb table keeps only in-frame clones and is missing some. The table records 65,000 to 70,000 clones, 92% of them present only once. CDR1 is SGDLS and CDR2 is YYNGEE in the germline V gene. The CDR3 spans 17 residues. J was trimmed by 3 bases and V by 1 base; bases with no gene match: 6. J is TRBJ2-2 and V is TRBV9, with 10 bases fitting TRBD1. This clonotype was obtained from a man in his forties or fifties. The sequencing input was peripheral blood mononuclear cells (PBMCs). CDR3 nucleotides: TGTGCCAGCAGCGTACCCCGACAGGGGGCTGACACCGGGGAGCTGTTTTTT. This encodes CASSVPRQGADTGELFF.